Following are 14 T cell receptor beta chains from one sample sequenced in a study of neurological immune-mediated disorders. TCRdb re-called the 5' RACE reads through MiXCR, storing one row per CDR3 protein. The sample carries over 75,000 distinct CDR3 sequences, over 4.5% recorded once. Time point noted: longitudinal time-point 2. The specimen sequenced was PBMCs. The origin of the receptors is a woman aged 60 to 75 with multiple sclerosis.

Many counts were recorded for this clonotype. The chain links TRBV11-2 to TRBJ2-2; 10 nucleotides line up with TRBD2. The CDR3 is 15 residues long. The germline gives CDR1 SGHAT, CDR2 FQNNGV. V lost 5 bases, J lost 5 bases, and 5 bases stayed unmatched. The CDR3 loop is CASSPSGGPTGELFF. The CDR3 DNA follows: TGTGCCAGCAGCCCTAGCGGGGGCCCGACCGGGGAGCTGTTTTTT. Full variable domain (rest looked up from reference TRBV11-2 and TRBJ2-2): EAGVAQSPRYKIIEKRQSVAFWCNPISGHATLYWYQQILGQGPKLLIQFQNNGVVDDSQLPKDRFSAERLKGVDSTLKIQPAKLEDSAVYLCASSPSGGPTGELFFGEGSRLTVL.

This clonotype showed up many times. The chain employs TRBV27 and TRBJ1-1, with D tentatively TRBD1 (6 bases). Germline lookup yields CDR1 MNHEY and CDR2 SMNVEV (reference sequence). The CDR3 is 15 residues long. The V end was cut by 10 bases, the J end by 4 bases, with 22 bases between. This chain's CDR3 is CATQFIGGGGTEAFF. Here the CDR3 DNA reads TGTGCCACCCAATTTATAGGGGGGGGGGGCACTGAAGCTTTCTTT.

At least ten counts were recorded for this clonotype. CDR3 in amino acids: CASSSSRGLDSPLHF. The CDR3 DNA sequence: TGTGCCAGCAGCTCCTCCCGGGGCTTGGATTCACCCCTCCACTTT. The chain is built from TRBV7-2 and TRBJ1-6; a possible D gene is TRBD1 (5 bases). With 4 bases removed from V and 8 bases from J, the gap between germline ends came to 15 bases. Germline-derived CDR1 and CDR2 are SGHTA and FQGNSA. This CDR3 contains 15 residues.

This clonotype has ten or more counts. In DNA form, the CDR3 reads TGTGCCAGCAGCTTAGGAGGGTCGGGGGAGCTGTTTTTT. Encoded protein: CASSLGGSGELFF. This chain links TRBV7-6 with TRBJ2-2, with D possibly being TRBD2 (5 bases). Trimming removed 1 base at V and 8 bases at J, with 8 bases between. From germline, CDR1 is SGHVS and CDR2 FNYEAQ. The CDR3 covers 13 residues.

This clonotype was recorded many times. This CDR3 is CSARDQRGNTDTQYF. The CDR3 DNA follows: TGCAGTGCTAGAGACCAACGGGGAAACACAGATACGCAGTATTTT. This chain links TRBV20-1 with TRBJ2-3; D is possibly TRBD2 (5 bases). V lost 0 bases and J lost 2, with 12 bases in between. The CDR3 sequence is 15 residues long. CDR1 and CDR2 (germline): DFQATT, SNEGSKA (reference sequence).

This clonotype was seen at least ten times. The chain employs TRBV4-1 and TRBJ2-2, with 9 bases matching TRBD2. Germline V gene sequence: CDR1 MGHRA, CDR2 YSYEKL. The junction had 9 bases not matched to a gene; V was cut back by 5 bases and J by 5 bases. This CDR3 has 16 residues. Here the CDR3 DNA reads TGCGCCAGCAGCTTACGCGGGGGGGCGAGAACCGGGGAGCTGTTTTTT. Protein: CASSLRGGARTGELFF.

This clonotype was observed many times. The chain uses TRBV3-1 and TRBJ1-4; TRBD1 matches at 9 bases. The V gene end was trimmed by 4 bases and the J gene end by 3 bases; junction bases not matched to a gene: 6. The CDR3 totals 16 residues. CDR1 LGHDT and CDR2 YNNKEL come from the germline V gene (reference sequence). CDR3 sequence reads: CASSPGQGRANEKLFF. CDR3 DNA sequence: TGTGCCAGCAGCCCTGGACAGGGGAGAGCTAATGAAAAACTGTTTTTT.

This clonotype has at least ten counts. J is TRBJ2-7 and V is TRBV11-2, with a possible D match to TRBD1 (6 bases). Between the trimmed V and J ends, which lost 7 bases and 7 bases, there was a span of 17 bases. The CDR3 has 13 residues. Per germline, CDR1 SGHAT and CDR2 FQNNGV. For the CDR3, the DNA is TGTGCCAGCATCAAGACCAGGGGCGGAGAGCAGTACTTC. Its translation is CASIKTRGGEQYF.

Many counts were recorded for this clonotype. V usage is TRBV7-8 and J usage is TRBJ2-5; 13 nucleotides align to TRBD2. There are 15 residues in the CDR3. V lost 7 bases to trimming and J lost 5 bases; unmatched junction nucleotides: 7. The germline CDR1 and CDR2 sequences are SGHVS and FQNEAQ. CDR3: CASTRTSGGDETQYF. The DNA of the CDR3 is TGTGCCAGCACCCGAACTAGCGGGGGGGATGAGACCCAGTACTTC.

V gene TRBV9 combines with J gene TRBJ1-1; D is unresolved. From germline, CDR1 is SGDLS and CDR2 YYNGEE. The CDR3 runs to 15 residues. Trimming left V 4 bases short and J 1 base short, with 14 bases between. The CDR3 nucleotides are TGTGCCAGCAGCCCCGAGGGCAGGCCGAACACTGAAGCTTTCTTT. Amino acid sequence: CASSPEGRPNTEAFF.

This clonotype was seen at least ten times. The chain combines TRBV14 with TRBJ1-2; D gene ambiguous. The germline gives CDR1 SGHDN, CDR2 FVKESK. The CDR3 contains 13 residues. V was cut by 1 base and J by 9 bases, with 12 bases left in between. Here the CDR3 DNA reads TGTGCCAGCAGCCAAGTCCGGACGGTTAGCTACACCTTC. Translated: CASSQVRTVSYTF.

In this sample, this clonotype turned up many times. This chain joins TRBV11-3 and TRBJ2-2; D is possibly TRBD2 (7 bases). Germline CDR1 is SGHNT and CDR2 is YENEEA. Trimming stripped 6 bases from V and 4 bases from J, with 15 bases between. The CDR3 is 15 residues long. DNA for the CDR3: TGTGCCAGCAGAAGGGGGGGCGCGACCACCGGGGAGCTGTTTTTT. Protein: CASRRGGATTGELFF.

In its sample, this clonotype was seen many times. The chain couples TRBV12-3 or TRBV12-4 to TRBJ2-7, with TRBD1 identical over 8 bases. CDR3 length: 17 residues. V gave up 5 bases and J gave up 1 base; unmatched junction bases: 13. CDR3 coding DNA: TGTGCCAGCAGTCCTCTGCGGACAGGGCGGGTATCCTACGAGCAGTACTTC. Protein: CASSPLRTGRVSYEQYF.

This clonotype was seen ten or more times. This rearrangement joins TRBV2 to TRBJ1-2; D may be TRBD1 (6 bases). The ends were cut back, 4 bases at V and 6 bases at J, with 12 bases in the middle. In germline, CDR1 is SNHLY, CDR2 FYNNEI. The CDR3 totals 13 residues. The DNA of the CDR3 is TGTGCCAGCAGTGTACTCAGGGGCGATGGCTACACCTTC. Protein sequence: CASSVLRGDGYTF.